The present T cell receptor beta chain was sequenced within a study of technical replicates of blood from a few donors. CDR1 and CDR2 (germline): LNHDA, SQIVND (reference sequence). The ends lost 5 bases at V and 4 bases at J; junction bases unmatched: 10. There are 15 residues in the CDR3. TCRdb keeps only in-frame clones here, not all; method: immunoSEQ multiplex PCR. Of under 70,000 clones in the sample, about 82% were seen once. The sequenced sample was PBMCs. The chain carries TRBV19 and TRBJ1-2; 7 bases map to TRBD1. The source is a human donor in good health. Some clones in this sample may be carry-over from other donors' samples. CDR3 sequence (DNA): TGTGCCAGTAGTTCCCGACAGGGCGGGATCTATGGCTACACCTTC. It codes for CASSSRQGGIYGYTF.